This TCR beta chain derives from a study of blood T cell repertoires in COVID-19. Germline V gene data show CDR1 as LGHNA and CDR2 as YSLEER. After removal of 5 bases from V and 0 bases from J, the junction contained 3 bases not matched to a gene. The CDR3 runs 15 residues. Produced via immunoSEQ multiplex PCR; TCRdb's table is partial and in-frame only. This table holds 170,000 or so clones, 84% found once. This chain joins TRBV4-3 and TRBJ2-1; 8 nucleotides line up with TRBD1. What was sequenced was peripheral blood. The source of this sequence is a man aged 18 to 30 with active or convalescent COVID-19. CDR3 coding DNA: TGCGCCAGCAGCATTGACAGGGGCTCCTACAATGAGCAGTTCTTC. Translating it yields CASSIDRGSYNEQFF.